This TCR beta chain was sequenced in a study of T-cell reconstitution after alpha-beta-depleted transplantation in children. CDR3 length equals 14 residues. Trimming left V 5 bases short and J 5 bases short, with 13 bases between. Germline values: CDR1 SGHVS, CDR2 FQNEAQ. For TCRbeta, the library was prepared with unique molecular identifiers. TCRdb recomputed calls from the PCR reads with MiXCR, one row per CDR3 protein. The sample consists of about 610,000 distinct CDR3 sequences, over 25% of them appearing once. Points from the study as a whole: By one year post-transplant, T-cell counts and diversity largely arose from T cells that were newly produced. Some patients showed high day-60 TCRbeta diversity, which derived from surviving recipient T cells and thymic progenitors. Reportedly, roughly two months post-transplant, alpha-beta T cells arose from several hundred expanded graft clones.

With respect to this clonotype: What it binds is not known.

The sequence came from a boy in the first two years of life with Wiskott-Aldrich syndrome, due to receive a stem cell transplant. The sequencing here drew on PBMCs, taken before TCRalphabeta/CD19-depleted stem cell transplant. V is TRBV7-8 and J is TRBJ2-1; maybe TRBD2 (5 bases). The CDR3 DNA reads TGTGCCAGCAGCCCGTTACTAGTTGACAATGAGCAGTTCTTC. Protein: CASSPLLVDNEQFF.